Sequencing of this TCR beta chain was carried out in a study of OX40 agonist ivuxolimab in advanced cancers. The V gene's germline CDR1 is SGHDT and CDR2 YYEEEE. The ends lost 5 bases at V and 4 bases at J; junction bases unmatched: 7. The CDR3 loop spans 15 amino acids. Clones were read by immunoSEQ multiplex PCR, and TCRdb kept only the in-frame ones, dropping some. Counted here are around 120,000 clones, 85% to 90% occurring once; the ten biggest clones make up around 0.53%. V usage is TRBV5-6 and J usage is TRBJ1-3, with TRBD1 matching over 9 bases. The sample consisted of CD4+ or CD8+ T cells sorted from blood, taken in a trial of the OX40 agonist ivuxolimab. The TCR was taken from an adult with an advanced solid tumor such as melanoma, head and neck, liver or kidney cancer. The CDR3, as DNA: TGTGCCAGCAGGGCACAGGGGGCGGGAGGAAACACCATATATTTT. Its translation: CASRAQGAGGNTIYF.